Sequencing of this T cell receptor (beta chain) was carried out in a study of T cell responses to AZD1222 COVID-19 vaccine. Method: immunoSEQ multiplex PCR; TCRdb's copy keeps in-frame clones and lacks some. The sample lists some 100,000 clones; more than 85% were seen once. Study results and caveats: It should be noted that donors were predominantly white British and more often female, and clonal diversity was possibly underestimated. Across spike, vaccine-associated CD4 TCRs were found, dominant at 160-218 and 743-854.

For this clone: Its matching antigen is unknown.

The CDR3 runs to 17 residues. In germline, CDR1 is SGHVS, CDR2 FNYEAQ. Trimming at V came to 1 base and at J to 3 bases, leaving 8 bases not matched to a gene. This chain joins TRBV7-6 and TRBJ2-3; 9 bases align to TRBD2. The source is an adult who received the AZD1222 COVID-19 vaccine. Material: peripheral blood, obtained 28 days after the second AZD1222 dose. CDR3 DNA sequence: TGTGCCAGCAGCTTAGGCGTTAGCGGGGGCCCTACAGATACGCAGTATTTT. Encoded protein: CASSLGVSGGPTDTQYF.